This entry concerns a single TCR beta chain. From germline, CDR1 is ENHRY and CDR2 SYGVKD. Germline trimming cut 10 bases from V and 5 bases from J; bases unmatched to any gene: 12. CDR3 length: 14 residues. Per the original methods: It was from reference gene primer amplification that nucleated cell counts were estimated. Method: immunoSEQ multiplex PCR; TCRdb's copy keeps in-frame clones and lacks some. That table furnishes V, J and clone size, whereas the DNA furnished D and trimming. The table includes over 150,000 clones, around nine tenths detected once. This record belongs to a study of blood T cell repertoires in COVID-19. Across the whole study: The United States, Italy and Spain provided the acute and convalescent COVID-19 samples. Sample material is recorded as cDNA or gDNA derived from T cells, B-cell-depleted T cells, or PBMCs.

V is TRBV10-3 and J is TRBJ1-1; 8 bases align to TRBD1. This receptor was obtained from a man aged 40-49 years with active or convalescent COVID-19. Sequenced: peripheral blood. The CDR3 reads CATWTGSLGTEAFF. CDR3 bases: TGTGCCACCTGGACAGGGAGTCTAGGAACTGAAGCTTTCTTT.